Listed below are T cell receptor beta chains from one sample, sequenced in a study of T cells in Graves' hyperthyroidism and ophthalmopathy. TCRdb re-called the multiplex PCR reads with MiXCR, one entry per CDR3 protein. The sample contains over 650,000 distinct CDR3 sequences, roughly 17% of which appear only once. Sample: blood. The receptors stem from a man between 18 and 35 years old with Graves' hyperthyroidism. The CDR3 runs from the conserved cysteine through the conserved F or W. A D gene is named only where the DNA matches it firmly. Size is stated for part of the rows, as once, few or many counts, or as a class when the clone is expanded.

TRBD2 TRBJ2-5 TRBV20-1 few TGCAGTGCTGCCCGGACTAGCGGTGAAAAAGAGACCCAGTACTTC CSAARTSGEKETQYF
. TRBJ2-1 TRBV7-9 many TGTGCCAGCAGCGTTCTCAGGAGCTCCTACAATGAGCAGTTCTTC CASSVLRSSYNEQFF
TRBD2 TRBJ2-3 TRBV3-1 . TGTGCCAGCAGCCAAGATAGGGCTAGCGGGAGCGATACGCAGTATTTT CASSQDRASGSDTQYF
. TRBJ2-3 TRBV7-8 many TGTGCCAGCAGGTTAGGGCGCGGAGATACGCAGTATTTT CASRLGRGDTQYF
. TRBJ2-5 TRBV20-1 . TGCAGTGCCCCCCCAGAACTAGCCCAAGAGACCCAGTACTTC CSAPPELAQETQYF
. TRBJ2-1 TRBV12-3/TRBV12-4 . TGTGCCAGCAGTTTAGACCTCGAGGATGAGCAGTTCTTC CASSLDLEDEQFF
TRBD1 TRBJ1-2 TRBV20-1 . TGCAGTGCTAGAGGACAGGGGAAGGATGGCTACACCTTC CSARGQGKDGYTF
. TRBJ2-7 TRBV7-3 . TGTGCCAGCAGCTTAAGACCCCCGGGATTTATTATTGGCTCCGAGCAGTACTTC CASSLRPPGFIIGSEQYF
TRBD1 TRBJ2-5 TRBV12-3/TRBV12-4 many TGTGCCAGCAGCCCCGGGACAGGGGTGTGGGAGACCCAGTACTTC CASSPGTGVWETQYF
TRBD2 TRBJ2-7 TRBV3-1 few TGTGCCAGCAGCCAAGAGACTAGCGGCAGCTCCTACGAGCAGTACTTC CASSQETSGSSYEQYF
. TRBJ1-4 TRBV4-1 . TGCGCCAGCAGCCTTCCAGGACAGCGGGCTAATGAAAAACTGTTTTTT CASSLPGQRANEKLFF
. TRBJ1-1 TRBV5-1 many TGCGCCAGCAGCCCTGAATATAACACTGAAGCTTTCTTT CASSPEYNTEAFF
. TRBJ2-5 TRBV18 many TGTGCCAGCTCACCACCTTGGGGCCGAGAGACCCAGTACTTC CASSPPWGRETQYF